The 7 T cell receptor beta chains in this list originate from one sample, sequenced in a study of T cell repertoires in aging, cancer and after chemotherapy. Peripheral blood genomic DNA, not sorted cells or RNA, was the template. Multiplex touch-down PCR with TRB-A/B primers amplified rearranged V-D-J TRB sequences. TCRdb fed the multiplex PCR reads into MiXCR, producing one record per CDR3 protein. This table has about 11,000 distinct CDR3 sequences, roughly 45% appearing once. Sequenced material: blood. These receptor sequences come from a human donor in good health.

The chain carries TRBV6-1 and TRBJ1-1; 8 bases are shared with TRBD1. This CDR3 spans 15 amino acids. Germline V gene data show CDR1 as MNHNS and CDR2 as SASEGT. V trimming: 7 bases; J trimming: 4 bases; junction bases outside the gene matches: 11. Here the CDR3 DNA reads TGTGCCAGCACCGAAGAGCCAGGGGGCACCACTGAAGCTTTCTTT. This codes for CASTEEPGGTTEAFF.

V gene TRBV7-2 combines with J gene TRBJ2-1; the D is unclear. The germline CDR1 and CDR2 sequences are SGHTA and FQGNSA. The V end lost 6 bases, the J end lost 5 bases, and 14 bases lay between the germline ends. This CDR3 contains 14 residues. The chain's CDR3 is CASSYNDRDNEQFF. CDR3 DNA sequence: TGTGCCAGCAGTTACAACGACCGCGACAATGAGCAGTTCTTC.

V is TRBV30 and J is TRBJ2-5; D gene uncertain. Trimming shortened V by 2 bases and J by 2 bases, and 12 bases separated the two germline ends. Germline loops: CDR1 GTSNPN, CDR2 SVGIG (reference sequence). The CDR3 has 14 amino acids. The CDR3 region has the DNA TGTGCCTGGAGTCGAGAGGCAGTACAAGAGACCCAGTACTTC. Protein product: CAWSREAVQETQYF.

The rearrangement links TRBV19 to TRBJ1-1; D gene unclear. This CDR3 has 11 residues. The germline V gene encodes CDR1 LNHDA and CDR2 SQIVND (reference sequence). Trimming pared 5 bases from V and 11 bases from J, leaving 12 bases between. CDR3: CASSAGAGAFF. CDR3 nucleotides: TGTGCCAGTAGTGCGGGAGCGGGCGCTTTCTTT.

This clonotype was seen a few times. The chain couples TRBV10-3 to TRBJ2-7; a possible D gene is TRBD2 (5 bases). Germline CDR1 reads ENHRY; CDR2 reads SYGVKD. The CDR3 length is 15 residues. Trimming stripped 6 bases from V and 0 bases from J, with 15 bases between. The DNA for the CDR3 is TGTGCCATCAGGGAGGACGGCTTCGGCTCCTACGAGCAGTACTTC. Protein sequence: CAIREDGFGSYEQYF.

CDR3 nucleotides: TGTGCCAGCAGCCCCGGGACAGGTTACTCACCCCTCCACTTT. Amino acids: CASSPGTGYSPLHF. The chain couples TRBV6-2 or TRBV6-3 to TRBJ1-6, with 8 bases identical to TRBD1. CDR1 and CDR2 from the germline V gene are MNHEY and SVGEGT. This CDR3 region has 14 residues. V shed 6 bases, J shed 10 bases, and the junction held 8 bases outside the gene matches.

The rearrangement links TRBV7-9 to TRBJ1-4, with D perhaps matching TRBD1 (6 bases). V was pared by 8 bases and J by 7 bases, with 17 bases between. Germline-derived CDR1 and CDR2 are SEHNR and FQNEAQ (reference sequence). The CDR3 has 14 residues. CDR3 residues: CASRGLGEGEKLFF. Written as DNA, the CDR3 is TGTGCCAGCCGGGGGCTTGGGGAGGGTGAAAAACTGTTTTTT.